Listed below are T cell receptor beta chains from one sample, sequenced in a study of tumor-infiltrating lymphocytes in primary liver carcinoma. In TCRdb, the multiplex PCR reads were re-called with MiXCR into one record per CDR3 protein. The table has 65,000 to 90,000 distinct CDR3 sequences, approximately 72% seen once; the top ten hold approximately 19%. Input material: liver tumor tissue from sampling region 1. These receptors originate from a man between 40 and 49 years old with primary liver carcinoma and hepatitis B virus infection. CDR3s include the opening cysteine and the closing phenylalanine or tryptophan. D genes are given only for firm matches. Expanded clones get a size class; other rows say once, few or many, or leave the size out.

abundance,d_gene,j_gene,v_gene,CDR3nt,CDR3aa
many,TRBD1,TRBJ2-6,TRBV29-1,TGCAGCGTCTCACAGGGGGCAAGCTCTGGGGCCAACGTCCTGACTTTC,CSVSQGASSGANVLTF
.,TRBD2,TRBJ2-1,TRBV29-1,TGCGGCGTTCTAGCGGTAGATAGGGAGCAGTTCTTC,CGVLAVDREQFF
.,TRBD1,TRBJ2-7,TRBV4-1,TGCGCCGGCAGCCAAGAGGGGGCGGCGGGCGTGCAGTACTTC,CAGSQEGAAGVQYF
.,TRBD2,TRBJ2-7,TRBV6-1,TGTGCCAGCAGTGAAGCGGCTAGCGGGGGGGAGGAGCAGTACTTC,CASSEAASGGEEQYF
.,.,TRBJ1-2,TRBV28,TGCGCCAGCACGGATAGCAACTATGGCTACACCTTC,CASTDSNYGYTF
.,.,TRBJ1-2,TRBV29-1,TGCAGCGTCTGGGTATGGGAGGTTGGCTACACCTTC,CSVWVWEVGYTF
many,.,TRBJ1-1,TRBV10-3,TGTGCCATCAGCCGAACAGGGTTGGGCACTGAAGCTTTCTTT,CAISRTGLGTEAFF
many,.,TRBJ2-5,TRBV21-1,TGTGCCAGCAGCAAACCTAGATCTCAGACCCAGTACTTC,CASSKPRSQTQYF
.,.,TRBJ2-7,TRBV5-6,TGTGCCAGCAGCTTGGCCGGTGCAACCTACTCCTACGAGCAGTACTTC,CASSLAGATYSYEQYF
.,TRBD1,TRBJ1-1,TRBV14,TGTGCCAGCAGCGAAAACAGGGGCTTGGTTACTGAAACTTTCTTT,CASSENRGLVTETFF
.,.,TRBJ1-1,TRBV5-4,TGTGCCAACAGCTGGGAGAGATTGAACACTGAAGCTTTATTT,CANSWERLNTEALF
.,.,TRBJ1-1,TRBV5-6,TGTGCCAGCAGCTTGAATAGTACGAGAAGGGGGGCCACTGAAGCTTTCTTC,CASSLNSTRRGATEAFF
.,TRBD2,TRBJ2-7,TRBV29-1,TGCAGCATGGTCCGGGAGGGTACCTACGAACAGTACTTC,CSMVREGTYEQYF
once,.,TRBJ2-2,TRBV11-1,TGTGCCAGTAGCTTACTAGTCGGCGGGGAGCTGTTCTTT,CASSLLVGGELFF
medium-sized,TRBD2,TRBJ2-7,TRBV10-3,TGTGCCATCAGCCCGGGACTAGCGGCGTCCCCCTTCTCCTACGAGCAGTACTTC,CAISPGLAASPFSYEQYF
many,.,TRBJ2-4,TRBV5-4,TGTGCCAGCAGCTTTCAGGGGGCCAAAAACATTCAGTACTTC,CASSFQGAKNIQYF
many,.,TRBJ2-2,TRBV12-3/TRBV12-4,TGTGCCAGCAGTCAGAGCAACACCGGGGAGCTGTTTTTT,CASSQSNTGELFF
.,.,TRBJ2-7,TRBV4-1,TGCGCCAGCAGTCAGGACTACAACTACGAGCAGTACTTC,CASSQDYNYEQYF
.,.,TRBJ2-5,TRBV11-1,TGTGCCAGCAGCCATCGGGACTTGGTGACCCAATACTTC,CASSHRDLVTQYF
.,.,TRBJ1-6,TRBV28,TGTACCAGCAGTTCCCGGGGCAGGGTCCTTTCACCCCTCCACTTT,CTSSSRGRVLSPLHF
.,.,TRBJ2-2,TRBV7-8,TGTGCCAGCAGCTTAGTTAACGGGCGGAACACCGGGGAGCTGTTTTTT,CASSLVNGRNTGELFF
once,TRBD1,TRBJ1-2,TRBV12-3/TRBV12-4,TGTACCAACAATCTCCGGGACAGGCCTAACTATGGCTACACCTTC,CTNNLRDRPNYGYTF
.,.,TRBJ2-7,TRBV12-3/TRBV12-4,TGTGCCAACAGTGTACTAGCCTACGAGCAGTACTTC,CANSVLAYEQYF
.,.,TRBJ2-7,TRBV11-2,TGTGTCAGGAACTTATCTGACACTGCCTACGGGCAGTACTTC,CVRNLSDTAYGQYF
.,.,TRBJ1-1,TRBV5-5,TGTGCCAGCAGCCATCGAGCACTGAACACTGAAGCTTTCTTT,CASSHRALNTEAFF
once,.,TRBJ2-7,TRBV11-2,TGTGCGAGCAGCTTAGAAAGGCACGCCGAACAGTACTTC,CASSLERHAEQYF
.,TRBD2,TRBJ2-3,TRBV7-3,TGTACCAGCGGCCTAGCGGCCGACACGCAGTATTTT,CTSGLAADTQYF
few,TRBD1,TRBJ2-1,TRBV11-1,TGTGCCAGCAGCCTAGGGACAGATTACAGTGAGCAGTTCTTC,CASSLGTDYSEQFF
once,.,TRBJ1-4,TRBV7-9,TGTGCCAGCAGCTTAGTTCAGGCCCTAAATGAAAAACTGTTTTTC,CASSLVQALNEKLFF
.,.,TRBJ2-4,TRBV28,TGTGCCAGCGGTTTAGCCTCCGGGCTAGCCAAAAACATTCAGTACTTC,CASGLASGLAKNIQYF
many,TRBD1,TRBJ1-2,TRBV6-5,TGTGCCACACAGGGGTCCGGTGGCTACACCTTC,CATQGSGGYTF
.,.,TRBJ1-3,TRBV28,TGTGCCAGCATGAGACACGACTCTGGAAACACCATATATTTT,CASMRHDSGNTIYF
.,.,TRBJ2-1,TRBV11-1,TGTGACAGCAGTTTAAGGAATAGCCACAATGAGCAGTTCTTC,CDSSLRNSHNEQFF
.,.,TRBJ2-7,TRBV4-2,TGTGCCAGCAGCCAAGCAGGGGACTTGACCCTGTTTCCCTTC,CASSQAGDLTLFPF
.,TRBD2,TRBJ2-7,TRBV12-3/TRBV12-4,TGTGTCAGCAGCACGGGGCTAGCGGGAGTAACCGGCGAGCAGTACTTC,CVSSTGLAGVTGEQYF
.,.,TRBJ2-3,TRBV29-1,TGCATCGTTGAAGCTAATTCCGGCTCAGATACGCAGTATTTT,CIVEANSGSDTQYF
.,.,TRBJ2-3,TRBV29-1,TGCAACGTTGAATTCTTAAGGGGCAGCACAGATACGCAGTATTTT,CNVEFLRGSTDTQYF
.,.,TRBJ2-3,TRBV29-1,TGCAGCATTGAAGAATGGGCTGGAGATACGCAGTATTTT,CSIEEWAGDTQYF
.,.,TRBJ1-2,TRBV5-6,TGTGTCAGCAGCCCTAGGGGGTGCGGATATGGCTACACCTTC,CVSSPRGCGYGYTF
.,.,TRBJ2-7,TRBV7-8,TGTGCCAGCAGCCTTTCCTCACGCGGGCAGTGCTTC,CASSLSSRGQCF
once,TRBD2,TRBJ2-1,TRBV6-1,TGTGCCAGCAGTGAACATACTAGCGGGGGTAATGAGCAGTTCTTC,CASSEHTSGGNEQFF
.,.,TRBJ1-5,TRBV25-1,TGTGCCTGCGGTGACCCAAGACAGTTAGATCAGCCCCAGCATTTT,CACGDPRQLDQPQHF
once,.,TRBJ2-5,TRBV11-2,TGTGTCAGCAGCTCCAAAACGATGGAGACCCAGTACTTC,CVSSSKTMETQYF
.,.,TRBJ2-1,TRBV2,TGTGCCAGCAGTCCCCGGGAGTGGGACAATGAGCAGCTCTTC,CASSPREWDNEQLF
.,.,TRBJ1-5,TRBV11-2,TGTGCCAGGAGCTCCCAAGTGGGTCAGCCTCGGCACTTT,CARSSQVGQPRHF
.,.,TRBJ1-5,TRBV29-1,TGCAGCGTTTCATCCGGGACGGGGGATCAGCCCCAGCATTTT,CSVSSGTGDQPQHF
.,.,TRBJ2-1,TRBV11-2,TGTGCCAGCAACTTAGCTGGGGTCTCCTACGATGAGCAGTTCTTC,CASNLAGVSYDEQFF
.,.,TRBJ2-3,TRBV7-8,TGTGTCAGGAGCTTGGGGTTGTCGTTGAGCTCAGATACGCAGTATTTT,CVRSLGLSLSSDTQYF
.,.,TRBJ2-1,TRBV2,TGTGCCTGCAGTAGGACACGCTCGCCCTACAATGAGCAGTTCTTC,CACSRTRSPYNEQFF